Listed below are T cell receptor beta chains from one sample, sequenced in a study of ipilimumab plus nivolumab after autologous stem cell transplantation. Profiled with immunoSEQ multiplex PCR; TCRdb holds only in-frame clones, not every one. This table has fewer than 25,000 clones, 81% appearing once. Source: PBMCs, taken in a trial of ipilimumab plus nivolumab as post-transplant consolidation. The receptor source for this set is a male donor with diffuse large B-cell lymphoma. The CDR3 runs from the conserved cysteine through the conserved F or W. A D gene is named only where the DNA matches it firmly. The size of a clone is reported for some rows only, either as once, few or many, or as a class for expanded clones.

TRBV6-5	.	15	.	TRBJ1-4	TGTGCCAGCAGTTACTCAGGAGCAAGGGATGAAAAACTGTTTTTT	CASSYSGARDEKLFF
TRBV2	.	17	.	TRBJ2-3	TGTGCCAGCAGTGAACTAAGGGGGTTGGCTGGCACAGATACGCAGTATTTT	CASSELRGLAGTDTQYF
TRBV4-2	.	16	few	TRBJ2-2	TGTGCCAGCAGCCAAGATGTGGGGGCCAACACCGGGGAGCTGTTTTTT	CASSQDVGANTGELFF
TRBV6-6	TRBD2	16	.	TRBJ2-3	TGTGCCAGCAGGCGACTAGCGGGGGGGCCGGGAGATACGCAGTATTTT	CASRRLAGGPGDTQYF
TRBV15	.	16	.	TRBJ1-6	TGTGCCACCAGCAGAGATGTGGGGGCCCATAATTCACCCCTCCACTTT	CATSRDVGAHNSPLHF
TRBV19	TRBD1	15	.	TRBJ1-5	TGTGCCAGTAGTAGGGGGACAGGGGGCAATCAGCCCCAGCATTTT	CASSRGTGGNQPQHF
TRBV4-2	.	18	.	TRBJ1-2	TGTGCCAGCAGCCAGGGGACGGGACTTCACGGGCGGAGCTATGGCTACACCTTC	CASSQGTGLHGRSYGYTF
TRBV5-4	TRBD1	15	.	TRBJ2-1	TGTGCCAGCAGCGAGGGACAGTTGCCCTACAATGAGCAGTTCTTC	CASSEGQLPYNEQFF
TRBV5-1	.	14	.	TRBJ1-4	TGCGCCAGCAGCACACAGGGATGGGATGAAAAACTGTTTTTT	CASSTQGWDEKLFF
TRBV5-5	.	12	.	TRBJ2-7	TGTGCCAGCAGCTTGGGTAGGAACGAGCAGTACTTC	CASSLGRNEQYF
TRBV30	.	18	.	TRBJ1-1	TGTGCCTGGAAGCTGAAATTTCCTGGTACCGGACGGGACACTGAAGCTTTCTTT	CAWKLKFPGTGRDTEAFF
TRBV28	.	15	.	TRBJ1-4	TGTGCCAGCAGTCCTAACGCGGGAGATAATGAAAAACTGTTTTTT	CASSPNAGDNEKLFF
TRBV19	TRBD1	20	.	TRBJ1-1	TGTGCCAGTAGTACCCGCTATTCGACAGGGGGTAAGCTCATGAACACTGAAGCTTTCTTT	CASSTRYSTGGKLMNTEAFF
TRBV19	TRBD1	17	few	TRBJ1-1	TGTGCCAGTAGTATAGGGGACAGGGAATATATGAACACTGAAGCTTTCTTT	CASSIGDREYMNTEAFF
TRBV19	.	12	.	TRBJ1-1	TGTGCCAGTAGTCTAGGGACAACTGAAGCTTTCTTT	CASSLGTTEAFF
TRBV27	.	16	.	TRBJ1-3	TGTGCCAGCAGTTTAAGGGGACCGAGCGCTGGAAACACCATATATTTT	CASSLRGPSAGNTIYF
TRBV29-1	.	15	.	TRBJ2-7	TGCAGCGTTGAAGGGGCGACAGGGAGGTCTGTGGAGCAGTACTTC	CSVEGATGRSVEQYF
TRBV7-8	.	17	.	TRBJ2-7	TGTGCCAGCAGCCTCCGGGGGGCAGGGGCCAGCTCCTACGAGCAGTACTTC	CASSLRGAGASSYEQYF
TRBV18	.	15	.	TRBJ2-1	TGTGCCAGCTCACCACGGGGTGGCCCGATGGATGAGCAGTTCTTC	CASSPRGGPMDEQFF
TRBV7-2	TRBD2	16	.	TRBJ2-7	TGTGCCAGCAGCACAGACACGGGCGGGAGCGTCAACGAGCAGTACTTC	CASSTDTGGSVNEQYF
TRBV7-8	.	13	.	TRBJ1-1	TGTGCCAGCAGCTTAGGAAGGAAGTCTGAAGCTTTCTTT	CASSLGRKSEAFF
TRBV10-3	.	13	.	TRBJ1-2	TGTGCCATCAGTGAGTCAGGGGAGGGCGGCTACACCTTC	CAISESGEGGYTF